These T cell receptor beta chains were read from a single sample in a study of identical twins. TCRdb recomputed calls from the 5' RACE reads with MiXCR, one row per CDR3 protein. Altogether roughly 540,000 distinct CDR3 sequences are present, 20% to 25% being singletons, with the ten largest covering around 1%. This same sample was also part of a study on T cells expressing NK-cell markers.

The material sequenced was CD4+ T cells sorted from blood. These receptors all come from a woman between 18 and 29 years old in good health. The CDR3 runs from the conserved cysteine through the conserved F or W. Fields, in order: CDR3 protein, CDR3 DNA, J gene, V gene, clone size, D gene. The D gene is left open where the match is weak. Clone size is not always given. Where it is, it says once, few, many or a class for expanded clones.

cdr3_aa: CASSSGTSGRNKNIQYF; cdr3_nt: TGTGCCAGCAGTTCCGGGACTAGCGGGAGGAACAAAAACATTCAGTACTTC; j_call: TRBJ2-4; v_call: TRBV5-4; clone_size: .; d_call: TRBD2
cdr3_aa: CASSALSGRVYNEQFF; cdr3_nt: TGTGCCAGCAGCGCCCTTAGCGGGAGGGTCTACAATGAGCAGTTCTTC; j_call: TRBJ2-1; v_call: TRBV7-9; clone_size: few; d_call: TRBD2
cdr3_aa: CATSESTGMRDTQYF; cdr3_nt: TGTGCCACCAGTGAGTCTACCGGGATGCGAGATACGCAGTATTTT; j_call: TRBJ2-3; v_call: TRBV24-1; clone_size: few; d_call: .
cdr3_aa: CASSLLGGGAAETQYF; cdr3_nt: TGTGCCAGCAGCTTACTAGGCGGGGGGGCCGCGGAGACCCAGTACTTC; j_call: TRBJ2-5; v_call: TRBV11-2; clone_size: .; d_call: TRBD2
cdr3_aa: CSARDPKRDYYEQYF; cdr3_nt: TGCAGTGCTAGAGATCCCAAGCGGGACTACTACGAGCAGTACTTC; j_call: TRBJ2-7; v_call: TRBV20-1; clone_size: few; d_call: TRBD2
cdr3_aa: CASALGGGATGELFF; cdr3_nt: TGTGCCAGCGCGCTAGGCGGGGGGGCGACCGGGGAGCTGTTTTTT; j_call: TRBJ2-2; v_call: TRBV7-3; clone_size: few; d_call: TRBD2
cdr3_aa: CASSLVGRGGSYEQYF; cdr3_nt: TGTGCCAGCAGCTTAGTGGGGCGCGGGGGGTCCTACGAGCAGTACTTC; j_call: TRBJ2-7; v_call: TRBV7-2; clone_size: few; d_call: TRBD2
cdr3_aa: CSAGIVGAGEQYF; cdr3_nt: TGCAGTGCGGGGATTGTCGGGGCAGGCGAGCAGTACTTC; j_call: TRBJ2-7; v_call: TRBV20-1; clone_size: .; d_call: .
cdr3_aa: CASSFQTREKLFF; cdr3_nt: TGTGCCAGCAGTTTCCAAACACGGGAAAAACTGTTTTTT; j_call: TRBJ1-4; v_call: TRBV12-3/TRBV12-4; clone_size: .; d_call: .
cdr3_aa: CASRFGTRNEQFF; cdr3_nt: TGTGCCAGCAGGTTCGGGACTCGCAATGAGCAGTTCTTC; j_call: TRBJ2-1; v_call: TRBV12-3/TRBV12-4; clone_size: .; d_call: .
cdr3_aa: CASSWDNYGYTF; cdr3_nt: TGTGCCAGCAGCTGGGACAACTATGGCTACACCTTC; j_call: TRBJ1-2; v_call: TRBV7-2; clone_size: .; d_call: .
cdr3_aa: CASSRDGRNQPQHF; cdr3_nt: TGTGCCAGCAGCCGGGACGGCAGGAATCAGCCCCAGCATTTT; j_call: TRBJ1-5; v_call: TRBV12-3/TRBV12-4; clone_size: many; d_call: .
cdr3_aa: CASSQGDLRGTSRDEQFF; cdr3_nt: TGTGCCAGCAGCCAAGGGGATCTAAGGGGGACTAGCCGTGATGAGCAGTTCTTC; j_call: TRBJ2-1; v_call: TRBV3-1; clone_size: few; d_call: TRBD2
cdr3_aa: CASSDKQGGNEQFF; cdr3_nt: TGCGCCAGCAGCGACAAACAGGGAGGGAATGAGCAGTTCTTC; j_call: TRBJ2-1; v_call: TRBV4-1; clone_size: .; d_call: .
cdr3_aa: CASSEQDRVSPLHF; cdr3_nt: TGTGCCAGCAGTGAACAGGACAGAGTGTCACCCCTCCACTTT; j_call: TRBJ1-6; v_call: TRBV25-1; clone_size: many; d_call: .
cdr3_aa: CASSLSSGGQETQYF; cdr3_nt: TGTGCCAGCAGTTTATCCAGCGGGGGACAAGAGACCCAGTACTTC; j_call: TRBJ2-5; v_call: TRBV28; clone_size: once; d_call: TRBD2
cdr3_aa: CASSEKPVDRNYNEQFF; cdr3_nt: TGCGCCAGCAGCGAAAAACCCGTAGACAGGAACTACAATGAGCAGTTCTTC; j_call: TRBJ2-1; v_call: TRBV5-1; clone_size: few; d_call: .
cdr3_aa: CASSGEVVDTQYF; cdr3_nt: TGTGCCAGCAGCGGGGAGGTCGTAGATACGCAGTATTTT; j_call: TRBJ2-3; v_call: TRBV2; clone_size: .; d_call: .
cdr3_aa: CASSALGLAGGTIF; cdr3_nt: TGTGCCAGCAGTGCGCTGGGACTAGCGGGAGGAACGATCTTC; j_call: TRBJ2-1; v_call: TRBV2; clone_size: .; d_call: TRBD2
cdr3_aa: CASGSVLFGTGLLQETQYF; cdr3_nt: TGTGCTAGTGGTTCGGTTCTGTTCGGGACAGGGTTGCTACAAGAGACCCAGTACTTC; j_call: TRBJ2-5; v_call: TRBV12-5; clone_size: .; d_call: TRBD1
cdr3_aa: CAISESHPNTEAFF; cdr3_nt: TGTGCCATCAGTGAGTCACACCCGAACACTGAAGCTTTCTTT; j_call: TRBJ1-1; v_call: TRBV10-3; clone_size: .; d_call: .
cdr3_aa: CAGKTGANYGYTF; cdr3_nt: TGTGCCGGGAAGACAGGGGCCAACTATGGCTACACCTTC; j_call: TRBJ1-2; v_call: TRBV2; clone_size: .; d_call: TRBD1
cdr3_aa: CASSHSLSSSTDTQYF; cdr3_nt: TGTGCCAGCAGCCATTCCCTCTCCTCTAGCACAGATACGCAGTATTTT; j_call: TRBJ2-3; v_call: TRBV3-1; clone_size: .; d_call: .
cdr3_aa: CSVGENIQYF; cdr3_nt: TGCAGCGTTGGGGAAAACATTCAGTACTTC; j_call: TRBJ2-4; v_call: TRBV29-1; clone_size: many; d_call: .
cdr3_aa: CASSPRGRNTGELFF; cdr3_nt: TGTGCCAGCAGCCCCCGTGGTCGGAACACCGGGGAGCTGTTTTTT; j_call: TRBJ2-2; v_call: TRBV6-2/TRBV6-3; clone_size: few; d_call: .
cdr3_aa: CSANKGIYEQYF; cdr3_nt: TGCAGTGCTAATAAGGGGATCTACGAGCAGTACTTC; j_call: TRBJ2-7; v_call: TRBV20-1; clone_size: .; d_call: .
cdr3_aa: CASAELGTHNEQFF; cdr3_nt: TGTGCCAGCGCCGAACTCGGGACCCACAATGAGCAGTTCTTC; j_call: TRBJ2-1; v_call: TRBV18; clone_size: .; d_call: .
cdr3_aa: CASSNQGITETQYF; cdr3_nt: TGTGCCAGTAGTAATCAGGGAATCACAGAGACCCAGTACTTC; j_call: TRBJ2-5; v_call: TRBV19; clone_size: few; d_call: .
cdr3_aa: CASADRGSYNEQFF; cdr3_nt: TGTGCCAGCGCCGACAGGGGTAGTTACAATGAGCAGTTCTTC; j_call: TRBJ2-1; v_call: TRBV6-1; clone_size: .; d_call: TRBD1
cdr3_aa: CASSQDVRYEQYF; cdr3_nt: TGCGCCAGCAGCCAAGATGTACGCTACGAGCAGTACTTC; j_call: TRBJ2-7; v_call: TRBV4-3; clone_size: few; d_call: .
cdr3_aa: CSAKAAYNEQFF; cdr3_nt: TGCAGTGCGAAAGCGGCCTACAATGAGCAGTTCTTC; j_call: TRBJ2-1; v_call: TRBV20-1; clone_size: few; d_call: .
cdr3_aa: CSAGALYGYTF; cdr3_nt: TGCAGTGCTGGCGCCCTCTATGGCTACACCTTC; j_call: TRBJ1-2; v_call: TRBV20-1; clone_size: few; d_call: .
cdr3_aa: CASSLPGQGQPQHF; cdr3_nt: TGTGCCAGCAGCTTACCGGGACAGGGGCAGCCCCAGCATTTT; j_call: TRBJ1-5; v_call: TRBV7-6; clone_size: .; d_call: TRBD1
cdr3_aa: CASKVLASYNEQFF; cdr3_nt: TGTGCCAGCAAGGTATTAGCATCCTACAATGAGCAGTTCTTC; j_call: TRBJ2-1; v_call: TRBV2; clone_size: many; d_call: .
cdr3_aa: CASSSPQGVNTEAFF; cdr3_nt: TGTGCCAGCAGTTCCCCCCAGGGGGTAAACACTGAAGCTTTCTTT; j_call: TRBJ1-1; v_call: TRBV6-5; clone_size: many; d_call: TRBD1
cdr3_aa: CASSSGQNLQETQYF; cdr3_nt: TGCGCCAGCAGCTCCGGACAGAACCTACAAGAGACCCAGTACTTC; j_call: TRBJ2-5; v_call: TRBV5-1; clone_size: few; d_call: .
cdr3_aa: CSAFLERGEQYF; cdr3_nt: TGCAGTGCTTTCCTCGAAAGGGGCGAGCAGTACTTC; j_call: TRBJ2-7; v_call: TRBV20-1; clone_size: .; d_call: .
cdr3_aa: CASSSNPRDEQYF; cdr3_nt: TGTGCCAGCAGCTCGAACCCCCGGGACGAGCAGTACTTC; j_call: TRBJ2-7; v_call: TRBV5-6; clone_size: .; d_call: .
cdr3_aa: CASSPAGGASSDTQYF; cdr3_nt: TGCGCCAGCAGCCCCGCTGGGGGGGCGTCGTCAGATACGCAGTATTTT; j_call: TRBJ2-3; v_call: TRBV5-1; clone_size: .; d_call: .
cdr3_aa: CSASRGLNQPQHF; cdr3_nt: TGCAGTGCTTCTCGGGGACTCAATCAGCCCCAGCATTTT; j_call: TRBJ1-5; v_call: TRBV20-1; clone_size: .; d_call: .
cdr3_aa: CSVPDFRDEQFF; cdr3_nt: TGCAGTGTTCCGGACTTCCGCGATGAGCAGTTCTTC; j_call: TRBJ2-1; v_call: TRBV20-1; clone_size: .; d_call: .
cdr3_aa: CASSRSTRGETQYF; cdr3_nt: TGTGCCAGCAGCCGTTCGACTAGAGGGGAGACCCAGTACTTC; j_call: TRBJ2-5; v_call: TRBV3-1; clone_size: few; d_call: .
cdr3_aa: CASSQAGAGNTIYF; cdr3_nt: TGCGCCAGCAGCCAAGCGGGAGCTGGAAACACCATATATTTT; j_call: TRBJ1-3; v_call: TRBV4-1; clone_size: .; d_call: .
cdr3_aa: CASSLVEQRHGYTF; cdr3_nt: TGTGCCAGCAGCTTGGTTGAACAGCGCCATGGCTACACCTTC; j_call: TRBJ1-2; v_call: TRBV5-6; clone_size: few; d_call: .
cdr3_aa: CSARRLAGGPQETQYF; cdr3_nt: TGCAGTGCTAGAAGGCTAGCGGGGGGCCCGCAAGAGACCCAGTACTTC; j_call: TRBJ2-5; v_call: TRBV20-1; clone_size: few; d_call: TRBD2
cdr3_aa: CAISPRDENTEAFF; cdr3_nt: TGTGCCATCAGTCCTAGGGACGAGAACACTGAAGCTTTCTTT; j_call: TRBJ1-1; v_call: TRBV10-3; clone_size: .; d_call: .
cdr3_aa: CASTRDNSPLHF; cdr3_nt: TGTGCCAGCACCAGGGATAATTCACCCCTCCACTTT; j_call: TRBJ1-6; v_call: TRBV9; clone_size: .; d_call: .
cdr3_aa: CASSPGQQETQYF; cdr3_nt: TGTGCCAGCTCACCCGGACAACAAGAGACCCAGTACTTC; j_call: TRBJ2-5; v_call: TRBV18; clone_size: many; d_call: .
cdr3_aa: CASSGGQWSTDTQYF; cdr3_nt: TGCGCCAGCAGCGGGGGACAGTGGAGCACAGATACGCAGTATTTT; j_call: TRBJ2-3; v_call: TRBV5-1; clone_size: few; d_call: TRBD1
cdr3_aa: CASSFGRELFF; cdr3_nt: TGTGCCAGCAGTTTTGGCCGGGAGCTGTTTTTT; j_call: TRBJ2-2; v_call: TRBV12-3/TRBV12-4; clone_size: .; d_call: .
cdr3_aa: CASSLLRDRAYNEQFF; cdr3_nt: TGTGCCAGCAGTTTATTGAGGGACAGGGCTTACAATGAGCAGTTCTTC; j_call: TRBJ2-1; v_call: TRBV12-3/TRBV12-4; clone_size: .; d_call: TRBD1
cdr3_aa: CASSIDYNYNEQFF; cdr3_nt: TGTGCCAGCAGCATTGACTATAACTACAATGAGCAGTTCTTC; j_call: TRBJ2-1; v_call: TRBV11-2; clone_size: few; d_call: .
cdr3_aa: CSARSGLNYEQYF; cdr3_nt: TGCAGTGCTAGATCCGGGCTCAACTACGAGCAGTACTTC; j_call: TRBJ2-7; v_call: TRBV20-1; clone_size: few; d_call: .
cdr3_aa: CASGVTSSYNEQFF; cdr3_nt: TGCGCCAGCGGGGTCACTAGTTCCTACAATGAGCAGTTCTTC; j_call: TRBJ2-1; v_call: TRBV5-1; clone_size: .; d_call: .
cdr3_aa: CASSPRQISPLHF; cdr3_nt: TGTGCCAGCAGTCCAAGACAGATCTCACCCCTCCACTTT; j_call: TRBJ1-6; v_call: TRBV12-3/TRBV12-4; clone_size: .; d_call: .